This T cell receptor (beta chain) was captured by sequencing in a study of vaccination and CD4 T cells after COVID-19. The study's findings and limits: Convalescent patients displayed a median 86.3% of reactive clones emerging only post-vaccination.

This clonotype was detected only a few times. Its antigen is still unknown. Trimming took off 0 bases at V and 10 bases at J, with 4 bases between the two ends. The CDR3 is made up of 12 amino acids. Germline CDR1 reads SEHNR; CDR2 reads FQNEAQ (reference sequence). The treatment was: roughly ten-day PBMC culture with coronavirus spike peptide pools or control peptides (ViraFEST assay). Dates of PCR positivity, March to December 2020, preceded the US Alpha, Beta and Delta variants. CD4+ T cells that had been cultured provided DNA sequenced with the Oncomine TCR Beta short-read assay. MiXCR was run by TCRdb on the PCR reads, yielding one entry per CDR3 protein. The sample has under 20,000 distinct CDR3 sequences; 42% are singletons.

Here the sequenced sample was CD4+ T cells from blood, cultured in vitro, taken before SARS-CoV-2 vaccination. The TCR was taken from a human donor who had recovered from COVID-19. V gene TRBV7-9 combines with J gene TRBJ1-6; D is undetermined. This CDR3 reads CASSLAGSPLHF. CDR3 nucleotide sequence: TGTGCCAGCAGCTTAGCCGGCTCACCCCTCCACTTT. The full variable domain, its missing parts supplied by reference TRBV7-9 and TRBJ1-6, is DTGVSQNPRHKITKRGQNVTFRCDPISEHNRLYWYRQTLGQGPEFLTYFQNEAQLEKSRLLSDRFSAERPKGSFSTLEIQRTEQGDSAMYLCASSLAGSPLHFGNGTRLTVT.